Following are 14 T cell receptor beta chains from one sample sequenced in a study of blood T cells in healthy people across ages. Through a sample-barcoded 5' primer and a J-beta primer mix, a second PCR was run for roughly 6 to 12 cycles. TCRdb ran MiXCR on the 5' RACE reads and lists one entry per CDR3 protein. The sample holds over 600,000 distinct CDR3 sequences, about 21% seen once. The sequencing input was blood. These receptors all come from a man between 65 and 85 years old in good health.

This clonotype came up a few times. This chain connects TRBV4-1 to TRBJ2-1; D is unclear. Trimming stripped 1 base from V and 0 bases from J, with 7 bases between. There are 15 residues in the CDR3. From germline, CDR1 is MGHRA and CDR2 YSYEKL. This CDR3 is CASSQALSSYNEQFF. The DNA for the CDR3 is TGCGCCAGCAGCCAAGCCTTGAGCTCCTACAATGAGCAGTTCTTC.

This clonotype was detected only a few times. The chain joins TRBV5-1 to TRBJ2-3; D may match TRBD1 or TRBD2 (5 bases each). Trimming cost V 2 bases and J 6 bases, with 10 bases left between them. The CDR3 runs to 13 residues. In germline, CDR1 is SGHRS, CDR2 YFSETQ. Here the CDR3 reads CASSFVEGDTQYF. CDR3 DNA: TGCGCCAGCAGCTTCGTTGAGGGGGATACGCAGTATTTT.

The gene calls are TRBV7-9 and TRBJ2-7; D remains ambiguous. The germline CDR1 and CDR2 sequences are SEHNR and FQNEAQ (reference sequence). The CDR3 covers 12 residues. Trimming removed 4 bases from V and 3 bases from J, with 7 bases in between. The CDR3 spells CASSSANYEQYF. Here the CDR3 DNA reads TGTGCCAGCAGCTCCGCAAACTACGAGCAGTACTTC.

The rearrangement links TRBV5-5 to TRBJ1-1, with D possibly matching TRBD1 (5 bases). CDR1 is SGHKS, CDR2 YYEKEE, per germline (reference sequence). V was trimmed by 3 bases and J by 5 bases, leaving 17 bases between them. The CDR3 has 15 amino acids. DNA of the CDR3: TGTGCCAGCAGCTGGGTGGGGGTCCAACGAACTGAAGCTTTCTTT. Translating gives CASSWVGVQRTEAFF.

The CDR3 is CASSVERRETQYF. In DNA form, the CDR3 reads TGCGCCAGCAGTGTGGAGAGGCGAGAGACCCAGTACTTC. The chain uses TRBV5-1 and TRBJ2-5; D unclear. Germline V gene data show CDR1 as SGHRS and CDR2 as YFSETQ. The CDR3 is made up of 13 amino acids. V was pared by 5 bases and J by 4 bases, with 12 bases between.

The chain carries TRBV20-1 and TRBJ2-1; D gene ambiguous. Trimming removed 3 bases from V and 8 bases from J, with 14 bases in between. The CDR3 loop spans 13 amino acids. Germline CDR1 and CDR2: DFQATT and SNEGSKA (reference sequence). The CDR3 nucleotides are TGCAGTGCTAGTAAGACCGGACGCTATGAGCAGTTCTTC. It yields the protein CSASKTGRYEQFF.

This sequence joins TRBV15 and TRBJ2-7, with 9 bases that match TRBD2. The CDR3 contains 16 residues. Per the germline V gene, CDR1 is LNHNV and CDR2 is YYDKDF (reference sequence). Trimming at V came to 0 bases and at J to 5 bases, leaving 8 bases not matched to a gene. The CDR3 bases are TGTGCCACCAGCAGAGAAGAGGGACTAGCTATCCACGAGCAGTACTTC. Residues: CATSREEGLAIHEQYF.

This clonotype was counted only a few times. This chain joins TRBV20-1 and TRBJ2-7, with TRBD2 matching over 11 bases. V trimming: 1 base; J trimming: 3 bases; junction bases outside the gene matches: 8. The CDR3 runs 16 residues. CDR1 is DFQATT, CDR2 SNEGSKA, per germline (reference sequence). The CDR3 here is CSARAIGLAGFYEQYF. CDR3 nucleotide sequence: TGCAGTGCTAGAGCCATCGGACTAGCGGGTTTCTACGAGCAGTACTTC.

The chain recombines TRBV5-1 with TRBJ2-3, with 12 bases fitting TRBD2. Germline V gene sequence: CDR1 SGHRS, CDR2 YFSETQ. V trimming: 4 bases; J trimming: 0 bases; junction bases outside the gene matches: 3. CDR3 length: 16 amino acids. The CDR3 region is CASSELAGGSTDTQYF. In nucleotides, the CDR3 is TGCGCCAGCAGCGAGCTAGCGGGAGGGAGCACAGATACGCAGTATTTT.

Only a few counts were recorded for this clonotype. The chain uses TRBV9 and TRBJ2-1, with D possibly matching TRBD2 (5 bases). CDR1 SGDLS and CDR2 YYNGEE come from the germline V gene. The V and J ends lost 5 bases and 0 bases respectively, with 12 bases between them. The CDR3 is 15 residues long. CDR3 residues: CASSPWGDSYNEQFF. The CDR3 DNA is TGTGCCAGCAGTCCCTGGGGAGACTCCTACAATGAGCAGTTCTTC.

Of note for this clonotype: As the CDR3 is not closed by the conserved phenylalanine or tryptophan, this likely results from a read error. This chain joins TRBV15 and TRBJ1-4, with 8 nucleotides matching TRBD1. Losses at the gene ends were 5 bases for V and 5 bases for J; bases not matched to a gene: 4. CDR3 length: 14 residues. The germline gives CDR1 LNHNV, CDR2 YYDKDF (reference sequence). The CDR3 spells CATSDGQGNEKLFL. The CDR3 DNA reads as TGTGCCACCAGCGACGGACAGGGAAATGAAAAACTGTTTCTT.

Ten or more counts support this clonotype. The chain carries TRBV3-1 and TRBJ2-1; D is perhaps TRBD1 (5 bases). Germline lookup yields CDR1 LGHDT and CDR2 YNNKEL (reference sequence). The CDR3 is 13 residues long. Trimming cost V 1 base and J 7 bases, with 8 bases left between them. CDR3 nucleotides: TGTGCCAGCAGCCAAGTGACAGCGAATGAGCAGTTCTTC. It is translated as CASSQVTANEQFF.

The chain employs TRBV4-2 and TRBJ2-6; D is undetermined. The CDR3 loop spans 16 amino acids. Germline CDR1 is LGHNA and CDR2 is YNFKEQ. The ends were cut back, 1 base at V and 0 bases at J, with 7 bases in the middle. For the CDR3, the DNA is TGTGCCAGCAGCCAAGTGAGTTCCTCTGGGGCCAACGTCCTGACTTTC. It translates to CASSQVSSSGANVLTF.

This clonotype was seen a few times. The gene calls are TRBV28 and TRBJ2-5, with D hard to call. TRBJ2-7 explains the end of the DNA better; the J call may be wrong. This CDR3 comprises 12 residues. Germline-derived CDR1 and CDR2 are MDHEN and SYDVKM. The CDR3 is CASSGVGYEQYF. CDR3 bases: TGTGCCAGCAGTGGGGTGGGCTACGAGCAGTACTTC.